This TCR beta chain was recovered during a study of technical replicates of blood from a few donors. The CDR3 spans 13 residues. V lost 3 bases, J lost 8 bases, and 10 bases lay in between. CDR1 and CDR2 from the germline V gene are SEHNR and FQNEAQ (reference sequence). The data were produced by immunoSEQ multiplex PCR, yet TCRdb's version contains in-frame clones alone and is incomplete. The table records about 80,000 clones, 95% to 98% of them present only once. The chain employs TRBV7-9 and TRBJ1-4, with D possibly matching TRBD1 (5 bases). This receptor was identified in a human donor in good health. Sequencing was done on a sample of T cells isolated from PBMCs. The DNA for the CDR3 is TGTGCCAGCAGCTTGAGGAACAGGGAAAAACTGTTTTTT. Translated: CASSLRNREKLFF.